Below are 9 T cell receptor beta chains sequenced from a single sample in a study of blood T cell repertoires in COVID-19. Method: immunoSEQ multiplex PCR; TCRdb's copy keeps in-frame clones and lacks some. The table includes about 180,000 clones, more than 80% detected once. The sample taken for sequencing was PBMCs or T cells enriched from blood (not recorded which). These receptors all come from a man aged 35 to 55 who had recovered from COVID-19.

This sequence joins TRBV16 and TRBJ1-1, with 9 positions matching TRBD1. J gave up 2 bases and V 6 bases, and 7 bases lay outside the gene matches. Germline V lookup: CDR1 KGHSY, CDR2 FQNENV. The length of the CDR3 is 15 residues. CDR3: CASSQATGGNTEAFF. Written as DNA, the CDR3 is TGTGCCAGCAGTCAAGCGACAGGGGGTAACACTGAAGCTTTCTTT.

The CDR3 sequence: CASSPGTGNTDTQYF. The CDR3 coding sequence is TGTGCCAGCAGCCCGGGGACAGGGAACACAGATACGCAGTATTTT. The chain joins TRBV7-3 to TRBJ2-3; 9 bases fit TRBD1. CDR3 length equals 15 residues. In germline, CDR1 is SGHTA, CDR2 FQGTGA. Losses at the gene ends were 5 bases for V and 2 bases for J; bases not matched to a gene: 5. Based on the CDR3 plus reference TRBV7-3 and TRBJ2-3, the full variable domain is GAGVSQTPSNKVTEKGKYVELRCDPISGHTALYWYRQSLGQGPEFLIYFQGTGAADDSGLPNDRFFAVRPEGSVSTLKIQRTERGDSAVYLCASSPGTGNTDTQYFGPGTRLTVL.

V gene TRBV19 combines with J gene TRBJ1-2, with D perhaps TRBD1 (5 bases). Germline assignment: CDR1 LNHDA and CDR2 SQIVND (reference sequence). V lost 10 bases to trimming and J lost 3 bases, with 27 bases between them. CDR3 length: 17 amino acids. The CDR3 loop is CATLPRFEVWTYYGYTF. CDR3 coding DNA: TGTGCCACCCTCCCCCGTTTCGAGGTTTGGACATACTATGGCTACACCTTC.

This clone was picked up a small number of times. The chain combines TRBV30 with TRBJ1-6; unclear D gene. The germline V gene encodes CDR1 GTSNPN and CDR2 SVGIG (reference sequence). V was trimmed by 6 bases and J by 0 bases, leaving 9 bases between them. This CDR3 is built from 14 residues. CDR3 nucleotides: TGTGCCTGCCATAGGAGCTCCTATAATTCACCCCTCCACTTT. Protein: CACHRSSYNSPLHF.

The V call is TRBV20-1, the J call TRBJ1-5, with D hard to call. Germline V gene sequence: CDR1 DFQATT, CDR2 SNEGSKA (reference sequence). The V end lost 3 bases, the J end lost 1 base, and 7 bases lay between the germline ends. This CDR3 contains 13 residues. The chain's CDR3 is CSASSMSNQPQHF. The CDR3 DNA is TGCAGTGCTAGTTCCATGAGCAATCAGCCCCAGCATTTT.

The chain combines TRBV13 with TRBJ2-3; TRBD2 might be the D (6 bases). This CDR3 region has 15 residues. V was clipped by 8 bases and J by 4 bases, with 19 bases between them. Germline CDR1 is PRHDT and CDR2 is FYEKMQ (reference sequence). Written as DNA, the CDR3 is TGTGCCAGCGCTGCCTACCGGGCGGGGCCAGATACGCAGTATTTT. It translates to CASAAYRAGPDTQYF.

V and J are TRBV6-5 and TRBJ1-5; TRBD1 matches 7 bases. There are 16 residues in the CDR3. CDR1 MNHEY and CDR2 SVGAGI come from the germline V gene. Trimming removed 2 bases from V and 4 bases from J; junction bases left unmatched: 8. The CDR3 nucleotides read TGTGCCAGCAGTTACCCGGGACAGTCCCCAAATCAGCCCCAGCATTTT. Translating gives CASSYPGQSPNQPQHF.

CDR3 sequence: CASSPTGAATNEKLFF. The CDR3, as DNA: TGTGCCAGCAGTCCTACAGGGGCAGCAACTAATGAAAAACTGTTTTTT. V usage is TRBV27 and J usage is TRBJ1-4; 7 bases align to TRBD1. The CDR3 covers 16 residues. Germline V CDR1 and CDR2: MNHEY, SMNVEV (reference sequence). Trimming removed 5 bases from V and 0 bases from J; junction bases left unmatched: 6. The full variable domain, its missing parts supplied by reference TRBV27 and TRBJ1-4, is EAQVTQNPRYLITVTGKKLTVTCSQNMNHEYMSWYRQDPGLGLRQIYYSMNVEVTDKGDVPEGYKVSRKEKRNFPLILESPSPNQTSLYFCASSPTGAATNEKLFFGSGTQLSVL.

This clone was observed a handful of times. The chain is built from TRBV7-9 and TRBJ2-1, with TRBD2 matching 11 bases. The ends lost 3 bases at V and 5 bases at J; junction bases unmatched: 3. The CDR3 is 15 residues long. The germline gives CDR1 SEHNR, CDR2 FQNEAQ (reference sequence). The DNA for the CDR3 is TGTGCCAGCAGCTTTGGGACTAGCGGACACAATGAGCAGTTCTTC. It translates to CASSFGTSGHNEQFF. The entire variable domain, with the rest obtained from reference TRBV7-9 and TRBJ2-1, is as follows: DTGVSQNPRHKITKRGQNVTFRCDPISEHNRLYWYRQTLGQGPEFLTYFQNEAQLEKSRLLSDRFSAERPKGSFSTLEIQRTEQGDSAMYLCASSFGTSGHNEQFFGPGTRLTVL.